The sample holds a few counts of the clone carrying this T cell receptor (beta chain). A read error may be the cause here, since a much bigger clone is one base away. Germline CDR1 SGHNT, CDR2 YYREEE (reference sequence). The CDR3 loop spans 11 amino acids. The V gene lost 0 bases and the J gene lost 9 bases, with 4 bases spanning the gap. This sample is part of a study of T-cell reconstitution after alpha-beta-depleted transplantation in children. The TCRbeta library incorporated unique molecular identifiers. TCRdb re-derived calls from the PCR reads in MiXCR, one entry per CDR3 protein. The data contain 360,000 or so distinct CDR3 sequences, over 20% of them singletons.

This clonotype was obtained from a human donor who donated a stem cell graft to a child with acute myeloid leukemia. Sequences were derived from PBMCs from the stem cell graft donor, sampled from the stem cell graft. V is TRBV5-4 and J is TRBJ2-1, with no clear D. DNA for the CDR3: TGTGCCAGCAGCTTGGACATTGAGCAGTTCTTC. It translates to CASSLDIEQFF.